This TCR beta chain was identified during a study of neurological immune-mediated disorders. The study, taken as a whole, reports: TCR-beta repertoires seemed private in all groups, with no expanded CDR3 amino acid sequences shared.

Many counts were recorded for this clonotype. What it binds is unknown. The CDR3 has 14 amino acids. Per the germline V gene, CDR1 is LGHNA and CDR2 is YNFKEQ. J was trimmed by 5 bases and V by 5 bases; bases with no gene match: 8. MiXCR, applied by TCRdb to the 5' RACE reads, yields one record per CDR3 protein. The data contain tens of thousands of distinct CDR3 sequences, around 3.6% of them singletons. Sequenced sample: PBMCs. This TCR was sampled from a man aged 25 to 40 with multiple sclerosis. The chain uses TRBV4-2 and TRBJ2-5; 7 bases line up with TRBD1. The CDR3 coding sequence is TGTGCCAGCAGCATTGACAGGGTGGGGGAGACCCAGTACTTC. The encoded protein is CASSIDRVGETQYF.